The 30 T cell receptor beta chains below come from one sample, sequenced in a study of blood T cells in healthy people across ages. With a J-beta primer mix and a sample-barcoded 5' primer, a second PCR ran about 7 to 12 cycles. MiXCR was run by TCRdb on the 5' RACE reads, yielding one entry per CDR3 protein. The sample includes 1.5 million or so distinct CDR3 sequences, under 55% seen only once; the top ten take 4%. Material: blood. Source of these receptors: a woman aged 18-30 years in good health.

This chain connects TRBV9 to TRBJ2-2, with 8 bases matching TRBD1. The CDR3 spans 15 residues. Germline V CDR1 and CDR2: SGDLS, YYNGEE. V lost 0 bases, J lost 7 bases, and 5 bases stayed unmatched. DNA of the CDR3: TGTGCCAGCAGCGTAGACAGGGGGGTCGTCGGGGAGCTGTTTTTT. Protein: CASSVDRGVVGELFF.

V usage is TRBV29-1 and J usage is TRBJ2-7, with 7 positions matching TRBD2. Per the germline V gene, CDR1 is SQVTM and CDR2 is ANQGSEA. Trimming at V came to 6 bases and at J to 6 bases, leaving 11 bases not matched to a gene. This CDR3 contains 13 residues. The CDR3 sequence: CSVPGTWGGEQYF. The DNA for the CDR3 is TGCAGCGTCCCCGGGACGTGGGGGGGCGAGCAGTACTTC.

V is TRBV3-1 and J is TRBJ2-1; possibly TRBD2 for D (5 bases). The CDR3 has 15 amino acids. V was pared by 5 bases and J by 6 bases, with 17 bases between. Per the germline V gene, CDR1 is LGHDT and CDR2 is YNNKEL (reference sequence). CDR3: CASSFSESVGNEQFF. For the CDR3, the DNA is TGTGCCAGCAGCTTTAGCGAGAGCGTTGGCAATGAGCAGTTCTTC.

The genes are TRBV4-1 and TRBJ2-1; 11 bases align to TRBD2. The CDR3 runs to 15 residues. J was trimmed by 8 bases and V by 2 bases; bases with no gene match: 5. Germline CDR1 and CDR2: MGHRA and YSYEKL. This CDR3 is CASSQTGTSGDEQFF. CDR3 DNA sequence: TGCGCCAGCAGCCAAACCGGGACTAGCGGCGATGAGCAGTTCTTC.

For the CDR3, the DNA is TGCAGCGCGGTTCCTCGGGCGGATACGCAGTATTTT. This gives the protein CSAVPRADTQYF. The J gene is TRBJ2-3, the V gene TRBV29-1, with unresolved D. The CDR3 is 12 residues long. V shed 7 bases and J shed 6 bases, with 14 bases lying between them. The germline CDR1 and CDR2 sequences are SQVTM and ANQGSEA.

This clonotype occurred many times. V is TRBV4-1 and J is TRBJ2-1; 9 bases align to TRBD1. The CDR3 consists of 16 residues. In germline, CDR1 is MGHRA, CDR2 YSYEKL. Germline trimming cut 1 base from V and 5 bases from J; bases unmatched to any gene: 6. This CDR3 is CASSQGPGQGNNEQFF. CDR3 bases: TGCGCCAGCAGCCAAGGGCCGGGACAGGGTAACAATGAGCAGTTCTTC.

The rearrangement links TRBV27 to TRBJ2-7; 13 nucleotides match TRBD2. This CDR3 is 16 amino acids long. Germline trimming cut 4 bases from V and 6 bases from J; bases unmatched to any gene: 9. Germline V CDR1 and CDR2: MNHEY, SMNVEV (reference sequence). As DNA, the CDR3 is TGTGCCAGCAGTTCCGGACTAGCGGGAGCTTGGTTCGAGCAGTACTTC. Its protein is CASSSGLAGAWFEQYF.

In this sample, this clonotype turned up a few times. V and J are TRBV4-1 and TRBJ1-2; D is ambiguous. The CDR3 extends over 14 amino acids. Between the trimmed V and J ends, which lost 0 bases and 1 base, there was a span of 6 bases. Germline CDR1 and CDR2: MGHRA and YSYEKL. The CDR3 DNA is TGCGCCAGCAGCCAAGAACGGGTTAACTATGGCTACACCTTC. It yields the protein CASSQERVNYGYTF.

With regard to this clonotype: The junction departs from germline at one end; a sequencing error may be responsible. V and J are TRBV2 and TRBJ2-7; maybe TRBD2 (6 bases). This CDR3 is 13 amino acids long. CDR1 SNHLY and CDR2 FYNNEI come from the germline V gene. CDR3 nucleotides: TGTGTCAGCAGGCTGGGGGGCTCCTACGAGCAGTACTTC. Translation gives CVSRLGGSYEQYF.

This clonotype was found a few times. This rearrangement joins TRBV4-3 to TRBJ2-5, with D uncertain. The J call may not be correct, given that the DNA end is closer to TRBJ2-7. Looked up from germline, CDR1 is LGHNA and CDR2 is YSLEER. This CDR3 is 13 amino acids long. CDR3 DNA: TGCGCCAGCAGCGGCCGTCTGGAGTACGAGCAGTACTTC. Amino acid sequence: CASSGRLEYEQYF.

This clonotype was seen a handful of times. The V and J genes are TRBV29-1 and TRBJ1-5; D remains ambiguous. The V end lost 0 bases, the J end lost 2 bases, and 11 bases lay between the germline ends. CDR1 and CDR2 (germline): SQVTM, ANQGSEA. CDR3 size: 15 residues. The CDR3 DNA reads TGCAGCGTTGAAGACGGAGGGCGTGGCAATCAGCCCCAGCATTTT. It translates to CSVEDGGRGNQPQHF.

This clonotype has just a few counts. The chain employs TRBV12-3 or TRBV12-4 and TRBJ2-3, with D possibly being TRBD2 (5 bases). The CDR3 has 13 residues. Trimming took 6 bases from V and 5 from J, leaving 12 bases between them. This CDR3 reads CASRMGSRDTQYF. For the CDR3, the DNA is TGTGCCAGCAGAATGGGGAGTAGAGATACGCAGTATTTT.

This clonotype showed up just a few times. V is TRBV11-2 and J is TRBJ2-2; D uncertain. The V gene's germline CDR1 is SGHAT and CDR2 FQNNGV. The CDR3 totals 13 residues. Trimming stripped 5 bases from V and 4 bases from J, with 8 bases between. The CDR3 coding sequence is TGTGCCAGCAGCCCAGTATCCACCGGGGAGCTGTTTTTT. Residues: CASSPVSTGELFF. The whole variable domain, remainder taken from reference TRBV11-2 and TRBJ2-2, is EAGVAQSPRYKIIEKRQSVAFWCNPISGHATLYWYQQILGQGPKLLIQFQNNGVVDDSQLPKDRFSAERLKGVDSTLKIQPAKLEDSAVYLCASSPVSTGELFFGEGSRLTVL.

In this sample, this clonotype turned up a few times. The rearrangement joins TRBV10-3 to TRBJ2-1; 8 bases agree with TRBD2. The CDR3 spans 13 residues. V shed 8 bases, J shed 8 bases, and the junction held 8 bases outside the gene matches. From germline, CDR1 is ENHRY and CDR2 SYGVKD. Here the CDR3 reads CAIGGSGSDEQFF. The CDR3 DNA is TGTGCCATCGGTGGGAGCGGGAGTGATGAGCAGTTCTTC.

This chain connects TRBV6-2 or TRBV6-3 to TRBJ2-1; 12 nucleotides line up with TRBD2. CDR3 length equals 16 residues. J gave up 9 bases and V 8 bases, and 14 bases lay outside the gene matches. Germline V gives CDR1 MNHEY, CDR2 SVGEGT. The CDR3 bases are TGTGCCAGCCTCCCTAGCGGGAGGGGGACGTTCGGTGAGCAGTTCTTC. This encodes CASLPSGRGTFGEQFF.

V gene TRBV6-5 combines with J gene TRBJ2-4; TRBD1 matches 9 bases. The end of the DNA aligns better with TRBJ2-7, so the J call may be wrong. This CDR3 is built from 14 residues. CDR1 MNHEY and CDR2 SVGAGI come from the germline V gene. The CDR3 nucleotides read TGTGCCAGCAGAACGGGGACAGGGCATCACGAGCAGTACTTC. It is translated as CASRTGTGHHEQYF.

In this sample, this clonotype turned up a few times. The gene calls are TRBV6-5 and TRBJ1-6, with unresolved D. V dropped 2 bases and J dropped 7 bases, with 12 bases sitting between them. Germline CDR1 MNHEY, CDR2 SVGAGI. The CDR3 sequence is 15 residues long. This CDR3 is CASSYRDWINSPLHF. CDR3 DNA sequence: TGTGCCAGCAGTTACAGAGACTGGATAAATTCACCCCTCCACTTT.

This clonotype has just a few counts. The V call is TRBV4-2, the J call TRBJ2-7; D gene ambiguous. V was trimmed by 3 bases and J by 2 bases, leaving 20 bases between them. Germline CDR1 LGHNA, CDR2 YNFKEQ. This CDR3 contains 17 residues. The CDR3 sequence is CASSQQAGGINPYEQYF. CDR3 nucleotides: TGTGCCAGCAGCCAGCAAGCAGGTGGGATAAACCCCTACGAGCAGTACTTC.

This clonotype showed up just a few times. The genes are TRBV2 and TRBJ2-3; TRBD1 is a possible D gene (5 bases). Germline lookup yields CDR1 SNHLY and CDR2 FYNNEI. V was clipped by 10 bases and J by 1 base, with 18 bases between them. The CDR3 has 15 amino acids. CDR3 sequence: CAIETDKGGTDTQYF. CDR3 sequence (DNA): TGTGCCATAGAGACCGACAAAGGGGGCACAGATACGCAGTATTTT.

The V call is TRBV10-3, the J call TRBJ2-7; D is unclear. Per the germline V gene, CDR1 is ENHRY and CDR2 is SYGVKD. V lost 4 bases and J lost 0, with 7 bases in between. The CDR3 consists of 13 residues. CDR3 region: CAISGPDSYEQYF. Written as DNA, the CDR3 is TGTGCCATCAGTGGACCGGACTCCTACGAGCAGTACTTC.

In the case of this clonotype: Compared with germline, one end of the junction differs, possibly owing to a read error. The J gene is TRBJ2-2, the V gene TRBV29-1; no reliable D call. This CDR3 is built from 11 residues. Germline values: CDR1 SQVTM, CDR2 ANQGSEA. In DNA form, the CDR3 reads TGCAACGTTGTTTGGGCCGGGGAGCTGTTTTTT. It encodes CNVVWAGELFF.

The rearrangement links TRBV5-1 to TRBJ2-1, with 9 bases matching TRBD2. V lost 5 bases to trimming and J lost 8 bases; unmatched junction nucleotides: 11. The CDR3 extends over 15 amino acids. CDR1 and CDR2 (germline): SGHRS, YFSETQ. The CDR3 sequence is CASRSSGGNYDEQFF. CDR3 sequence (DNA): TGCGCCAGCAGGTCGAGCGGGGGGAATTACGATGAGCAGTTCTTC.

This chain links TRBV9 with TRBJ2-2, with D unclear. CDR1 and CDR2 from the germline V gene are SGDLS and YYNGEE. There are 13 residues in the CDR3. V lost 2 bases and J 7 bases, leaving 9 bases between the germline ends. CDR3 bases: TGTGCCAGCAGCGTGGTCCTAAGCGGGGAGCTGTTTTTT. It encodes CASSVVLSGELFF.

This clonotype was found once. In DNA form, the CDR3 reads TGCAGTGACAAGCGGGGGGCCACAGATACGCAGTATTTT. Its protein product is CSDKRGATDTQYF. V is TRBV20-1 and J is TRBJ2-3; TRBD2 agrees at 9 bases. The CDR3 has 13 amino acids. In germline, CDR1 is DFQATT, CDR2 SNEGSKA (reference sequence). The V segment lost 7 bases and the J segment 2 bases; nucleotides outside the gene matches: 4.

In this sample, this clonotype turned up a few times. The rearrangement uses TRBV13 and TRBJ2-1; D unclear. Looked up from germline, CDR1 is PRHDT and CDR2 is FYEKMQ (reference sequence). This CDR3 comprises 16 residues. Trimming left V 0 bases short and J 1 base short, with 10 bases between. The chain's CDR3 is CASSLGPLGSYNEQFF. DNA for the CDR3: TGTGCCAGCAGCTTAGGGCCACTGGGATCCTACAATGAGCAGTTCTTC. The variable domain in full, with the rest retrieved from reference TRBV13 and TRBJ2-1, is AAGVIQSPRHLIKEKRETATLKCYPIPRHDTVYWYQQGPGQDPQFLISFYEKMQSDKGSIPDRFSAQQFSDYHSELNMSSLELGDSALYFCASSLGPLGSYNEQFFGPGTRLTVL.

This clonotype was observed a single time. The chain joins TRBV6-5 to TRBJ2-7; 8 nucleotides match TRBD1. CDR3 length: 13 residues. Germline CDR1 and CDR2: MNHEY and SVGAGI. The ends lost 6 bases at V and 6 bases at J; junction bases unmatched: 7. This CDR3 reads CASRTGQAVEQYF. The DNA of the CDR3 is TGTGCCAGCAGAACGGGACAGGCGGTCGAGCAGTACTTC.

The chain carries TRBV4-2 and TRBJ2-1, with 8 positions matching TRBD2. The CDR3 runs 17 residues. V shed 0 bases, J shed 0 bases, and the junction held 4 bases outside the gene matches. CDR1 and CDR2 from the germline V gene are LGHNA and YNFKEQ. In nucleotides, the CDR3 is TGTGCCAGCAGCCAAGATCTCAGCGGGAGCTCCTACAATGAGCAGTTCTTC. Translated: CASSQDLSGSSYNEQFF.

This CDR3 is CATSRVTSRPYEQYF. The CDR3 region has the DNA TGTGCCACCAGCAGAGTTACTTCACGTCCCTACGAGCAGTACTTC. The rearrangement joins TRBV15 to TRBJ2-7; D unresolved. V lost 1 base, J lost 2 bases, and 12 bases lay in between. The CDR3 extends over 15 amino acids. The germline CDR1 and CDR2 sequences are LNHNV and YYDKDF (reference sequence).

This clonotype was counted once. The chain links TRBV2 to TRBJ2-2; 9 nucleotides agree with TRBD1. J gave up 7 bases and V 2 bases, and 11 bases lay outside the gene matches. Germline V gene sequence: CDR1 SNHLY, CDR2 FYNNEI. The CDR3 has 17 residues. The CDR3 spells CASSEPIQGAWIGELFF. CDR3 bases: TGTGCCAGCAGTGAACCTATACAGGGGGCCTGGATCGGGGAGCTGTTTTTT.

This clonotype has just a few counts. The chain is built from TRBV7-2 and TRBJ1-2; D unresolved. Trimming took off 2 bases at V and 6 bases at J, with 19 bases between the two ends. Per germline, CDR1 SGHTA and CDR2 FQGNSA. This CDR3 contains 16 residues. The CDR3 sequence is CASSLPLRAPLDGYTF. The CDR3 region has the DNA TGTGCCAGCAGCTTACCTCTGAGGGCCCCATTAGATGGCTACACCTTC.